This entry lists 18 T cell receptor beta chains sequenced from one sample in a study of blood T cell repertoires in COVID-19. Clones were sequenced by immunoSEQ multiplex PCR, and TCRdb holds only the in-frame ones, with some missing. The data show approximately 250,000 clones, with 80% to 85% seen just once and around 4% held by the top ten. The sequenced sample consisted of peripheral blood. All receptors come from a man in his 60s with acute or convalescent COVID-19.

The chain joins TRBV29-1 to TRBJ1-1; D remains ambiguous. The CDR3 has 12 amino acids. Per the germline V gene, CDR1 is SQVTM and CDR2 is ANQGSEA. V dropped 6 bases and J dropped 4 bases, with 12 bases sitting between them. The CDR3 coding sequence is TGCAGCGTCCTCAACTCGGGCACTGAAGCTTTCTTT. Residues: CSVLNSGTEAFF.

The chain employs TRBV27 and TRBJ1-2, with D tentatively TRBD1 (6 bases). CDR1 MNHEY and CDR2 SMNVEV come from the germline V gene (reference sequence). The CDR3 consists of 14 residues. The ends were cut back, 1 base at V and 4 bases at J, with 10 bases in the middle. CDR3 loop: CASSLWAGAYGYTF. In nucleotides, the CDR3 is TGTGCCAGCAGTTTATGGGCAGGGGCCTATGGCTACACCTTC.

CDR3 sequence (DNA): TGTGCCAGCAGCTACAGGGATTCTGGTTATGGCTACACCTTC. Encoded protein: CASSYRDSGYGYTF. The chain is built from TRBV5-4 and TRBJ1-2, with D possibly being TRBD1 (6 bases). Trimming removed 3 bases from V and 5 bases from J, with 14 bases in between. This CDR3 contains 14 residues. CDR1 and CDR2 from the germline V gene are SGHNT and YYREEE (reference sequence). Full variable domain (missing parts from reference TRBV5-4 and TRBJ1-2): ETGVTQSPTHLIKTRGQQVTLRCSSQSGHNTVSWYQQALGQGPQFIFQYYREEENGRGNFPPRFSGLQFPNYSSELNVNALELDDSALYLCASSYRDSGYGYTFGSGTRLTVV.

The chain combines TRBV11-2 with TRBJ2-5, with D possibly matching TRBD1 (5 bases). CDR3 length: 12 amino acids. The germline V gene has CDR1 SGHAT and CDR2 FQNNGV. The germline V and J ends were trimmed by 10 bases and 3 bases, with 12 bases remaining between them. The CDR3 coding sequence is TGTGCCACCGGACACCCGAAAGAGACCCAGTACTTC. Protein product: CATGHPKETQYF.

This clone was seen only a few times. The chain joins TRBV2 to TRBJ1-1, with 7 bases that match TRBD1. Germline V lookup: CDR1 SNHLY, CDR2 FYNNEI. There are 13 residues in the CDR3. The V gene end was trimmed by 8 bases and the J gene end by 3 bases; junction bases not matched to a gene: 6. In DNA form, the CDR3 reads TGTGCCAGCGGGGACAGAGGCGACACTGAAGCTTTCTTT. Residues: CASGDRGDTEAFF.

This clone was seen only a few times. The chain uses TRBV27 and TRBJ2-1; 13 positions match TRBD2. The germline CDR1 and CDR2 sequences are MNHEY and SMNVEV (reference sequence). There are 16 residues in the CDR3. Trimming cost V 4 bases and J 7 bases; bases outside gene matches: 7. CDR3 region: CASSSRLAGGRNEQFF. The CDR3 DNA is TGTGCCAGCAGTTCCCGACTAGCGGGAGGCCGAAATGAGCAGTTCTTC.

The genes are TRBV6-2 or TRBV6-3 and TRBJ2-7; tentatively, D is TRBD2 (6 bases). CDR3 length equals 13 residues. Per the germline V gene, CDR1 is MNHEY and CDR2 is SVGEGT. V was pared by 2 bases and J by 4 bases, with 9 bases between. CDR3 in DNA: TGTGCCAGCAGTTACACGGGACTGTACGAGCAGTACTTC. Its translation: CASSYTGLYEQYF.

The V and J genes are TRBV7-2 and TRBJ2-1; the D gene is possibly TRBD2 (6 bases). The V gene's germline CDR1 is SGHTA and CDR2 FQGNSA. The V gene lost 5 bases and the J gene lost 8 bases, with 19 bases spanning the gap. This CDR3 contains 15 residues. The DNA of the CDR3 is TGTGCCAGCAGCCTGAGGGACCTGACGGGGGATGAGCAGTTCTTC. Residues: CASSLRDLTGDEQFF.

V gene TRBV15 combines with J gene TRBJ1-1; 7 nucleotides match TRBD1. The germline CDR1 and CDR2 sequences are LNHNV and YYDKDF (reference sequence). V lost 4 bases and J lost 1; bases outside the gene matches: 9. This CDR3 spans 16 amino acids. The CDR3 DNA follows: TGTGCCACCAGCAAATTATTTGGGACAGAGAACACTGAAGCTTTCTTT. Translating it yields CATSKLFGTENTEAFF.

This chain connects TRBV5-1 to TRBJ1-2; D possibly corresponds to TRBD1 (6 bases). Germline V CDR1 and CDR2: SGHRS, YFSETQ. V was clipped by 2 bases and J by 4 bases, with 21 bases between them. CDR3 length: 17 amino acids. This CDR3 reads CASSLSRTDERTYGYTF. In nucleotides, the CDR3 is TGCGCCAGCAGCTTAAGCAGGACAGATGAGAGGACCTATGGCTACACCTTC.

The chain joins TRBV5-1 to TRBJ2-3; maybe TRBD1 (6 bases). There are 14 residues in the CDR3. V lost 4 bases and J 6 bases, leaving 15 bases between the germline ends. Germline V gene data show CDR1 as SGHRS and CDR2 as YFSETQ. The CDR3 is CASSPRQDGDTQYF. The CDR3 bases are TGCGCCAGCAGCCCTAGACAGGACGGGGATACGCAGTATTTT.

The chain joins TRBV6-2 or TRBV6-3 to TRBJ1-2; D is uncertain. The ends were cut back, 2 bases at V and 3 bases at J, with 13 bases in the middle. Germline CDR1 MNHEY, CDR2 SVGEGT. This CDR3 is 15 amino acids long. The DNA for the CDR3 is TGTGCCAGCAGTTACGGAGGGAACCTTCACTATGGCTACACCTTC. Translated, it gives CASSYGGNLHYGYTF.

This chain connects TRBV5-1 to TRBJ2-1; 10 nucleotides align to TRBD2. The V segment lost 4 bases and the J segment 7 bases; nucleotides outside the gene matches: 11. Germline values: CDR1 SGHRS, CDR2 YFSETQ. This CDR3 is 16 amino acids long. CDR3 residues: CASSPSTSGAGNEQFF. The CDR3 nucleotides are TGCGCCAGCAGCCCGTCCACTAGCGGGGCTGGGAATGAGCAGTTCTTC.

DNA of the CDR3: TGCGCCAGCAGCCAAGTTGGGACGGGACTAGTGGATAATGAGCAGTTCTTC. It specifies CASSQVGTGLVDNEQFF. The chain has TRBV4-3 and TRBJ2-1; 8 nucleotides match TRBD2. The CDR3 has 17 residues. V was pared by 1 base and J by 7 bases, with 12 bases of the junction left unmatched. Germline V CDR1 and CDR2: LGHNA, YSLEER.

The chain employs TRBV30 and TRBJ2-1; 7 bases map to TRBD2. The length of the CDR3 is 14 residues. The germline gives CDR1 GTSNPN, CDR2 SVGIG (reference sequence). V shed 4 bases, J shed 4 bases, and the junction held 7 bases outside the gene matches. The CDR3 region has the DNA TGTGCCTGGATGAGTAGCGGGCAGTACAATGAGCAGTTCTTC. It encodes CAWMSSGQYNEQFF.

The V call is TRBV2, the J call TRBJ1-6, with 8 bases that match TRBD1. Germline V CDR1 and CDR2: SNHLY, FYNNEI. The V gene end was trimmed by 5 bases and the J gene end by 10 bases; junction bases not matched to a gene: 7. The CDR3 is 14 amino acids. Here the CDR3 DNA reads TGTGCCAGCAGTCCCGACAGGGGAAACTCACCCCTCCACTTT. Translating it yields CASSPDRGNSPLHF.

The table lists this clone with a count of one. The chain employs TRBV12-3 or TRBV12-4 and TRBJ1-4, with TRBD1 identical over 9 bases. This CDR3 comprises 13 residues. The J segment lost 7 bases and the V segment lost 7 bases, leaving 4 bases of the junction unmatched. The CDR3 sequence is CASKTGGGEKLFF. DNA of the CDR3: TGTGCCAGCAAGACAGGGGGGGGTGAAAAACTGTTTTTT.

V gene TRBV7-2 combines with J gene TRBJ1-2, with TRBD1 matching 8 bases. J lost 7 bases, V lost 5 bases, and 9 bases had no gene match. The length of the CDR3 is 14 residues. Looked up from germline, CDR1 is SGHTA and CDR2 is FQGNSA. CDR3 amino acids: CASSLGHRGSGYTF. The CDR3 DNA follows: TGTGCCAGCAGCCTGGGACACAGGGGGAGTGGCTACACCTTC.